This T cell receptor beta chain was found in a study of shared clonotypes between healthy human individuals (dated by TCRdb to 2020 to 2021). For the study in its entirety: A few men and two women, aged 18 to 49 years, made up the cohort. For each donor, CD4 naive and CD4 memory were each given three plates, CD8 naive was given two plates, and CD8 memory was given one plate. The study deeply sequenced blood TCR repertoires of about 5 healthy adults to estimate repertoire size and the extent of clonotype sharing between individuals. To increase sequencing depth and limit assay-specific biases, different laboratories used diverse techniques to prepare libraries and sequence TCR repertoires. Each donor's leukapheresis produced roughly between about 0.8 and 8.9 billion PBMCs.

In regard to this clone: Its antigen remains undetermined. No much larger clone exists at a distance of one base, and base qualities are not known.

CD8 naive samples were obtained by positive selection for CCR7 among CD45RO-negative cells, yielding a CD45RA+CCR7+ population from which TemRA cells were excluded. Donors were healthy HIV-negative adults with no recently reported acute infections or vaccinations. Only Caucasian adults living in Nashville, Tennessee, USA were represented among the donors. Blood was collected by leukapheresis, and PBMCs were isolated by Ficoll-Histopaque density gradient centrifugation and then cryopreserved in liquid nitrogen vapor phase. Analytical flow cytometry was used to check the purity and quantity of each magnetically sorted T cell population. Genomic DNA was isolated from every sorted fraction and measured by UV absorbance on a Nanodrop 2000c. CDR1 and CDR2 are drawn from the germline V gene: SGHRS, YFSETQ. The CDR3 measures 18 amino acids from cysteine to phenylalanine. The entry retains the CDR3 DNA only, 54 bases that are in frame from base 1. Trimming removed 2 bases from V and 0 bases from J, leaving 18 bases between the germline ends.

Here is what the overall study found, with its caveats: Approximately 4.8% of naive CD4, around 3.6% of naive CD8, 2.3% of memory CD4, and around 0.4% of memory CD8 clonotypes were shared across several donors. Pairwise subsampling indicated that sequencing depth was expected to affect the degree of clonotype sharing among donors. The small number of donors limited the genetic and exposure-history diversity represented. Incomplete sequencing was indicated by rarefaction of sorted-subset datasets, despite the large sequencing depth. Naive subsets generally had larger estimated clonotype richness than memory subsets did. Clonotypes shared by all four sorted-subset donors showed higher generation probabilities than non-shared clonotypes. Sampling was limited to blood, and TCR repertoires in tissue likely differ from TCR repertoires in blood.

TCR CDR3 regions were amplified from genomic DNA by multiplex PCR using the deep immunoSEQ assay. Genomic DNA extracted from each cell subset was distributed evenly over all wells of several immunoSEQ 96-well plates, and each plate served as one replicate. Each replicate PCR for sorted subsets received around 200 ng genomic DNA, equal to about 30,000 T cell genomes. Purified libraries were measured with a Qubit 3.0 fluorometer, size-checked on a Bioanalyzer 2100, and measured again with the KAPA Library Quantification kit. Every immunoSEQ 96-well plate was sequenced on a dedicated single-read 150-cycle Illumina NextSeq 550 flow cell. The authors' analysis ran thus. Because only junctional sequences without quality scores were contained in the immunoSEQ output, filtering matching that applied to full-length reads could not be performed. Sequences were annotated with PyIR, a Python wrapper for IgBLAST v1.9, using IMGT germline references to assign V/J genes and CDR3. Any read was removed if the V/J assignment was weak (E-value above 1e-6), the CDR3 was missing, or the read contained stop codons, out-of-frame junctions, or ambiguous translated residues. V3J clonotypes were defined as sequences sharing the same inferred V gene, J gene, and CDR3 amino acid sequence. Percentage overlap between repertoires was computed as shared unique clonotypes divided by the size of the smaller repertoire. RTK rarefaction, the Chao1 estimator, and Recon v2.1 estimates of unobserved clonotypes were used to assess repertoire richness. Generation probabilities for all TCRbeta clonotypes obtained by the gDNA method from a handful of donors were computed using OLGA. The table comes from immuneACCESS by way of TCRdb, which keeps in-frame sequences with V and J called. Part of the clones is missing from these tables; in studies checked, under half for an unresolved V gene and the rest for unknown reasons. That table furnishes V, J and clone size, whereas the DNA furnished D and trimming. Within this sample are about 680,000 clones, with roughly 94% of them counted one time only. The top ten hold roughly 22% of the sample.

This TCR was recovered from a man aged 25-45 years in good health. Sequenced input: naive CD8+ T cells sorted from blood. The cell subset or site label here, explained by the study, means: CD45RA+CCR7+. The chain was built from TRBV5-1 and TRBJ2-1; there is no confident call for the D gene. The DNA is TGCGCCAGCAGCTTCCGAGCAAGAAATGAACTCTCCTACAATGAGCAGTTCTTC. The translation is CASSFRARNELSYNEQFF.